This entry lists 2 T cell receptor beta chains sequenced from one sample in a study of T cell repertoires in cytomegalovirus infection. One entry per CDR3 protein results from TCRdb running MiXCR on the reads. The repertoire holds around 340,000 distinct CDR3 sequences, approximately 32% seen once, with around 20% in the top ten. These TCRs' antigens remain unknown. This sample comprised cultured PBMCs, obtained from culture after CMV antigen stimulation. These receptors came from a human donor in good health (CMV status not recorded). Some clones in this sample may be carry-over from other donors' samples.

The chain carries TRBV28 and TRBJ1-5, with D possibly matching TRBD1 (6 bases). The CDR3 has 15 amino acids. In germline, CDR1 is MDHEN, CDR2 SYDVKM. V shed 6 bases and J shed 4 bases, with 16 bases lying between them. The CDR3 sequence is CASRDPQGGNQPQHF. The CDR3 bases are TGTGCCAGCAGAGACCCACAGGGTGGGAATCAGCCCCAGCATTTT.

The rearrangement uses TRBV27 and TRBJ2-5; D uncertain. The CDR3 is 14 residues long. The V and J ends lost 5 bases and 2 bases respectively, with 12 bases between them. Germline V gene sequence: CDR1 MNHEY, CDR2 SMNVEV (reference sequence). CDR3: CASSPTWGQETQYF. The CDR3 region has the DNA TGTGCCAGCAGTCCGACCTGGGGACAAGAGACCCAGTACTTC.